This T cell receptor beta chain comes out of a study of blood T cell repertoires in COVID-19. On the study more broadly: Some COVID-19 samples were acute and others convalescent; all came from the United States, Italy and Spain. PBMCs, B-cell-depleted T cells, or T cells provided the cDNA or gDNA that made up the material.

Authors' data handling: Amplifying reference gene primers gave estimates of nucleated cell counts. This table comes from immunoSEQ multiplex PCR, and its TCRdb copy is limited to in-frame clones, with some not included. That table supplies the V and J calls and clone size; D and trimming were determined from the DNA. The sample contains some 99,000 clones, less than 85% of which appear only once. The V gene's germline CDR1 is LGHDT and CDR2 YNNKEL (reference sequence). This CDR3 spans 15 amino acids. V shed 6 bases and J 1 base; nucleotides not matched to a gene: 9. The origin of this receptor is a human donor in a cohort sampled during active or convalescent COVID-19. Sequencing input: peripheral blood. V gene TRBV3-1 (or the pseudogene TRBV3-2) combines with J gene TRBJ2-7; 7 nucleotides agree with TRBD1. The CDR3 here is CASRLRQGTSYEQYF. In nucleotides, the CDR3 is TGTGCCAGCAGACTCCGACAGGGAACATCCTACGAGCAGTACTTC.